Listed here are 25 T cell receptor beta chains from one sample, sequenced in a study of glioma-infiltrating T cells. Amplification of TCR alpha and beta CDR3 regions from RNA used iRepertoire nested multiplex PCR. TCRdb ran MiXCR on the multiplex PCR reads and lists one entry per CDR3 protein. Of about 380,000 distinct CDR3 sequences detected, about two fifths appear once; the ten largest clones hold 12%. Specimen: glioma tissue, nonneoplastic brain tissue, or PBMCs (not recorded which). Receptors were obtained from a human donor with low-grade glioma or glioblastoma, undergoing nonglioma brain surgery, or in good health (not recorded which).

To note about this clonotype: Being one base from a much bigger clone, this may be a read error. The chain joins TRBV28 to TRBJ2-7; 9 bases agree with TRBD1. CDR1 MDHEN and CDR2 SYDVKM come from the germline V gene. The CDR3 is made up of 13 amino acids. Trimming cost V 10 bases and J 2 bases; bases outside gene matches: 6. Here the CDR3 reads CATWDRVPYEQYF. For the CDR3, the DNA is TGTGCCACCTGGGACAGGGTCCCCTACGAGCAGTACTTC.

Ten or more counts support this clonotype. The genes are TRBV27 and TRBJ1-2, with unresolved D. Trimming took 2 bases from V and 0 from J, leaving 13 bases between them. The germline V gene encodes CDR1 MNHEY and CDR2 SMNVEV (reference sequence). The CDR3 is 16 amino acids. CDR3 residues: CASSLGRAATNYGYTF. For the CDR3, the DNA is TGTGCCAGCAGTTTAGGAAGGGCAGCGACTAACTATGGCTACACCTTC.

This chain uses TRBV7-2 with TRBJ1-4; 7 nucleotides match TRBD1. The CDR3 contains 14 residues. The germline gives CDR1 SGHTA, CDR2 FQGNSA. V lost 6 bases to trimming and J lost 4 bases; unmatched junction nucleotides: 5. The CDR3 coding sequence is TGTGCCAGCAGGCCGGGACAGAGTAATGAAAAACTGTTTTTT. It yields the protein CASRPGQSNEKLFF.

The chain carries TRBV18 and TRBJ2-3; 7 bases agree with TRBD2. With V trimmed by 4 bases and J by 0 bases, 7 bases remained unmatched. The V gene's germline CDR1 is KGHSH and CDR2 LQKENI. CDR3 length: 16 residues. This CDR3 reads CASSQGGRRSTDTQYF. CDR3 coding DNA: TGTGCCAGCTCACAGGGAGGGAGGCGGAGCACAGATACGCAGTATTTT.

This clonotype was counted ten times or more. V is TRBV28 and J is TRBJ1-5; 9 nucleotides match TRBD1. CDR1 MDHEN and CDR2 SYDVKM come from the germline V gene. With V trimmed by 4 bases and J by 5 bases, 6 bases remained unmatched. CDR3 size: 15 residues. For the CDR3, the DNA is TGTGCCAGCAGTTCACAGGGGGCAGGGTATCAGCCCCAGCATTTT. It encodes CASSSQGAGYQPQHF. Together with reference TRBV28 and TRBJ1-5, the CDR3 gives the full variable domain: DVKVTQSSRYLVKRTGEKVFLECVQDMDHENMFWYRQDPGLGLRLIYFSYDVKMKEKGDIPEGYSVSREKKERFSLILESASTNQTSMYLCASSSQGAGYQPQHFGDGTRLSIL.

The rearrangement uses TRBV19 and TRBJ2-7; D remains ambiguous. The CDR3 contains 15 residues. V shed 1 base and J shed 2 bases, with 12 bases lying between them. The germline gives CDR1 LNHDA, CDR2 SQIVND (reference sequence). The CDR3 spells CASSIVPLSTYEQYF. The DNA of the CDR3 is TGTGCCAGTAGTATAGTGCCCCTCAGCACCTACGAGCAGTACTTC.

The chain carries TRBV19 and TRBJ2-1; D ambiguous. The germline V and J ends were trimmed by 1 base and 13 bases, with 14 bases remaining between them. The germline gives CDR1 LNHDA, CDR2 SQIVND (reference sequence). The CDR3 is 13 residues long. The CDR3 DNA is TGTGCCAGTAGTATAGTACTACAAGAGACCCAGTTCTTC. Its protein is CASSIVLQETQFF.

This sequence joins TRBV27 and TRBJ2-7; D is unclear. CDR1 and CDR2 from the germline V gene are MNHEY and SMNVEV (reference sequence). Trimming shortened V by 3 bases and J by 5 bases, and 14 bases separated the two germline ends. The CDR3 is 14 amino acids. CDR3 in amino acids: CASSFTRHVDEQYF. CDR3 coding DNA: TGTGCCAGCAGTTTCACCCGACACGTGGACGAGCAGTACTTC.

With respect to this clonotype: Likely a read error: the CDR3 ends without its conserved phenylalanine or tryptophan. This sequence joins TRBV15 and TRBJ2-1, with D perhaps TRBD2 (5 bases). The J call is in doubt because the DNA end fits TRBJ2-7 better. CDR1 is LNHNV, CDR2 YYDKDF, per germline (reference sequence). This CDR3 is built from 14 residues. The CDR3 DNA reads as TGTGCCACCAGCAGCGGGGTAAGCTCCTACGAGCAGTACCTC. It yields the protein CATSSGVSSYEQYL.

To note about this clonotype: A read error may produce the germline difference seen at one junction end. The chain combines TRBV6-1 with TRBJ1-1; unclear D gene. In germline, CDR1 is MNHNS, CDR2 SASEGT. The CDR3 has 18 residues. CDR3 DNA sequence: TGTGCCAGCAGTCTACTAAACCTAGGAGCGGGGTTTGACACTGAAGCTTCCTTT. Amino acid sequence: CASSLLNLGAGFDTEASF.

CDR3 coding DNA: TGTGCCAGCAGGGGACAGGGGGGGCAAGAGACCCAGTACTTC. Amino acid sequence: CASRGQGGQETQYF. This chain connects TRBV28 to TRBJ2-5, with TRBD1 identical over 11 bases. Germline loops: CDR1 MDHEN, CDR2 SYDVKM. This CDR3 spans 14 amino acids. V was pared by 6 bases and J by 2 bases, with 2 bases of the junction left unmatched.

This clonotype has a handful of counts. The chain carries TRBV28 and TRBJ1-2, with D unclear. Trimming stripped 6 bases from V and 0 bases from J, with 8 bases between. The V gene's germline CDR1 is MDHEN and CDR2 SYDVKM. This CDR3 has 13 residues. This CDR3 is CASRAVTNYGYTF. CDR3 coding DNA: TGTGCCAGCAGAGCCGTAACTAACTATGGCTACACCTTC.

J is TRBJ2-2 and V is TRBV20-1; weak D call: TRBD1 (5 bases). Trimming stripped 6 bases from V and 4 bases from J, with 12 bases between. Germline lookup yields CDR1 DFQATT and CDR2 SNEGSKA (reference sequence). This CDR3 region has 13 residues. The CDR3 loop reads CSAAGPGTGELFF. The CDR3 DNA reads TGCAGTGCAGCAGGGCCTGGCACCGGGGAGCTGTTTTTT.

This clonotype was recorded at least ten times. The V call is TRBV27, the J call TRBJ2-1; D is ambiguous. Germline V gene lookup returns CDR1 MNHEY and CDR2 SMNVEV (reference sequence). V lost 4 bases to trimming and J lost 0 bases, with 13 bases between them. The CDR3 has 16 residues. In DNA form, the CDR3 reads TGTGCCAGCAGTTGGGTGGGGTTCAGCTCCTACAATGAGCAGTTCTTC. This codes for CASSWVGFSSYNEQFF.

This clonotype was found once. This clone may be a read error of a much larger clone one base away. The J gene is TRBJ1-1, the V gene TRBV6-1, with TRBD1 matching over 7 bases. J was trimmed by 5 bases and V by 10 bases; bases with no gene match: 10. CDR1 and CDR2 (germline): MNHNS, SASEGT. This CDR3 has 13 residues. CDR3 DNA sequence: TGTGCCACCACAGGGGATGGCGAGACTGAAGCTTTCTTT. Translation: CATTGDGETEAFF.

The chain joins TRBV20-1 to TRBJ2-4, with D tentatively TRBD2 (6 bases). Trimming removed 2 bases from V and 9 bases from J, with 11 bases in between. CDR3 length: 12 residues. Germline CDR1 DFQATT, CDR2 SNEGSKA (reference sequence). CDR3 sequence: CSARPTAGIQYF. For the CDR3, the DNA is TGCAGTGCTAGACCGACAGCGGGCATTCAGTACTTC.

As to this clonotype: Compared with germline, one end of the junction differs, possibly owing to a read error. The gene calls are TRBV28 and TRBJ1-5; TRBD1 might be the D (5 bases). There are 17 residues in the CDR3. The germline V gene encodes CDR1 MDHEN and CDR2 SYDVKM. CDR3 sequence reads: CASSLFGGHPSNQHQHF. The CDR3 nucleotides read TGTGCCAGCAGTTTATTTGGTGGACACCCTAGCAATCAGCACCAGCATTTT. Together with reference TRBV28 and TRBJ1-5, the CDR3 gives the full variable domain: DVKVTQSSRYLVKRTGEKVFLECVQDMDHENMFWYRQDPGLGLRLIYFSYDVKMKEKGDIPEGYSVSREKKERFSLILESASTNQTSMYLCASSLFGGHPSNQHQHFGDGTRLSIL.

Comments on this clonotype: This sequence may be a read error, since a much larger clone differs from it by one base. This chain uses TRBV6-1 with TRBJ1-1; 8 bases map to TRBD1. The CDR3 length is 13 residues. Germline V gene sequence: CDR1 MNHNS, CDR2 SASEGT. CDR3 amino acids: CASRRQGNTEALF. CDR3 DNA sequence: TGTGCCAGCAGACGACAGGGGAACACTGAAGCTCTCTTT.

The CDR3 here is CASSQEQMNTEAFF. The CDR3 coding sequence is TGCGCCAGCAGCCAAGAACAGATGAACACTGAAGCTTTCTTT. This chain links TRBV4-1 with TRBJ1-1; D is undetermined. Trimming cost V 0 bases and J 0 bases, with 5 bases left between them. This CDR3 spans 14 amino acids. Germline CDR1 is MGHRA and CDR2 is YSYEKL.

The J gene is TRBJ2-2, the V gene TRBV12-3 or TRBV12-4; 10 nucleotides align to TRBD2. V shed 5 bases, J shed 7 bases, and the junction held 10 bases outside the gene matches. This CDR3 is built from 16 residues. Here the CDR3 reads CASSLSGSGRIGELFF. The CDR3 nucleotides read TGTGCCAGCAGTCTATCTGGTAGCGGGAGGATCGGGGAGCTGTTTTTT.

Regarding this clonotype: This sequence may be a read error, since a much larger clone differs from it by one base. The rearrangement joins TRBV28 to TRBJ2-3; 8 bases fit TRBD2. Germline V CDR1 and CDR2: MDHEN, SYDVKM. The V gene end was trimmed by 5 bases and the J gene end by 5 bases; junction bases not matched to a gene: 9. This CDR3 is built from 15 residues. The CDR3 spells CASSSGGRWLDTQYF. As DNA, the CDR3 is TGTGCCAGCAGTAGCGGGGGACGATGGTTAGATACGCAGTATTTT.

With regard to this clonotype: A much larger clone differs by one base, so this may be a read error. CDR3 bases: TGTGCCGGCACCTCCATAACCGGGGAGCTGTTTTTT. Translation gives CAGTSITGELFF. The chain joins TRBV28 to TRBJ2-2, with D unresolved. Germline V gives CDR1 MDHEN, CDR2 SYDVKM. V dropped 11 bases and J dropped 5 bases, with 12 bases sitting between them. The CDR3 is 12 amino acids. Supplemented by reference TRBV28 and TRBJ2-2, the full variable domain reads DVKVTQSSRYLVKRTGEKVFLECVQDMDHENMFWYRQDPGLGLRLIYFSYDVKMKEKGDIPEGYSVSREKKERFSLILESASTNQTSMYLCAGTSITGELFFGEGSRLTVL.

This clonotype came up a few times. This CDR3 is CATSDPSRREQFF. For the CDR3, the DNA is TGTGCCACCAGTGATCCCTCGAGACGCGAGCAGTTCTTC. The chain links TRBV24-1 to TRBJ2-1; D unclear. Germline values: CDR1 KGHDR, CDR2 SFDVKD. Trimming stripped 3 bases from V and 10 bases from J, with 12 bases between. The CDR3 spans 13 residues.

As regards this clonotype: A single base separates this from a much larger clone, so it may be a read error. The chain couples TRBV20-1 to TRBJ1-1; maybe TRBD1 (5 bases). This CDR3 has 15 residues. CDR1 and CDR2 from the germline V gene are DFQATT and SNEGSKA (reference sequence). Here the CDR3 DNA reads TGCAGGCTTCGACACGCAGGGTATTATAGTTCTGAAGCTTTCTTT. Translating it yields CRLRHAGYYSSEAFF.

Here the CDR3 reads CASRTGDYGYTF. For the CDR3, the DNA is TGTGCCTCTCGGACAGGTGATTATGGCTACACCTTC. The chain links TRBV19 to TRBJ1-2; 7 bases map to TRBD1. The CDR3 loop spans 12 amino acids. V lost 11 bases and J lost 5; bases outside the gene matches: 8. CDR1 is LNHDA, CDR2 SQIVND, per germline (reference sequence). Looking up the rest from reference TRBV19 and TRBJ1-2 gives the full variable domain: DGGITQSPKYLFRKEGQNVTLSCEQNLNHDAMYWYRQDPGQGLRLIYYSQIVNDFQKGDIAEGYSVSREKKESFPLTVTSAQKNPTAFYLCASRTGDYGYTFGSGTRLTVV.